The 28 T cell receptor beta chains in this list originate from one sample, sequenced in a study of T cells after yellow fever vaccination. TCRdb re-called the 5' RACE reads through MiXCR, storing one row per CDR3 protein. The sample contains 350,000 to 450,000 distinct CDR3 sequences, about 17% of which appear only once. The starting material was PBMCs, obtained before the yellow fever booster vaccination. These receptors originate from a man in his late teens or twenties who received the YFV17D yellow fever vaccine.

This clonotype has more than one count but fewer than ten. The chain combines TRBV20-1 with TRBJ1-1; 10 nucleotides line up with TRBD1. There are 14 residues in the CDR3. The V segment lost 1 base and the J segment 5 bases; nucleotides outside the gene matches: 4. Germline V gives CDR1 DFQATT, CDR2 SNEGSKA (reference sequence). The CDR3 here is CSARVRTGGTEAFF. CDR3 DNA: TGCAGTGCTAGAGTGAGGACAGGGGGAACTGAAGCTTTCTTT.

This clonotype was detected a few times. V gene TRBV29-1 combines with J gene TRBJ2-7, with D possibly being TRBD1 or TRBD2 (6 bases each). Trimming shortened V by 7 bases and J by 6 bases, and 19 bases separated the two germline ends. The CDR3 extends over 13 amino acids. CDR1 is SQVTM and CDR2 is ANQGSEA in the germline V gene. For the CDR3, the DNA is TGCAGCGCAGCCCAGGCCGGGGGCCTCGAGCAGTACTTC. Translation: CSAAQAGGLEQYF.

The chain recombines TRBV10-3 with TRBJ2-7; D may be TRBD1 (5 bases). CDR1 is ENHRY, CDR2 SYGVKD, per germline. The CDR3 extends over 12 amino acids. Trimming took 6 bases from V and 2 from J, leaving 8 bases between them. CDR3 sequence (DNA): TGTGCCATCAGAGGGGTTACCTACGAGCAGTACTTC. Protein sequence: CAIRGVTYEQYF.

This clonotype was seen a handful of times. J is TRBJ1-6 and V is TRBV4-3; TRBD1 matches 7 bases. The CDR3 runs to 15 residues. Germline CDR1 LGHNA, CDR2 YSLEER. V was clipped by 0 bases and J by 10 bases; unmatched bases: 6. CDR3 in DNA: TGCGCCAGCAGCCAAGATTACAGGGGAGGCTCACCCCTCCACTTT. Its protein is CASSQDYRGGSPLHF.

This rearrangement joins TRBV2 to TRBJ1-3; tentatively, D is TRBD1 (6 bases). The CDR3 is 15 amino acids. Trimming removed 1 base at V and 4 bases at J, with 11 bases between. The germline CDR1 and CDR2 sequences are SNHLY and FYNNEI. Written as DNA, the CDR3 is TGTGCCAGCAGTGAAGAAGCACAGGGCGGAAACACCATATATTTT. Translated: CASSEEAQGGNTIYF.

There are many counts of this clonotype. The V call is TRBV15, the J call TRBJ1-4, with D possibly TRBD1 on 5 matching bases. The CDR3 covers 15 residues. Germline CDR1 reads LNHNV; CDR2 reads YYDKDF (reference sequence). V lost 0 bases and J lost 8, with 13 bases in between. For the CDR3, the DNA is TGTGCCACCAGCAGAGACCGGGGCTGGGACGAAAAACTGTTTTTT. It yields the protein CATSRDRGWDEKLFF.

The table lists this clonotype with a few counts. V usage is TRBV6-2 or TRBV6-3 and J usage is TRBJ2-4; TRBD1 might be the D (6 bases). This CDR3 has 16 residues. Germline lookup yields CDR1 MNHEY and CDR2 SVGEGT. Trimming stripped 4 bases from V and 0 bases from J, with 13 bases between. The CDR3 DNA sequence: TGTGCCAGCAGTTCCCTGGACAGCGTAGCCAAAAACATTCAGTACTTC. Protein product: CASSSLDSVAKNIQYF.

This clonotype occurred many times. The J gene is TRBJ1-4, the V gene TRBV15; 8 nucleotides align to TRBD1. The germline CDR1 and CDR2 sequences are LNHNV and YYDKDF (reference sequence). The CDR3 is 13 amino acids. J was trimmed by 8 bases and V by 5 bases; bases with no gene match: 4. DNA for the CDR3: TGTGCCACCAGCGGACAGGGTTGGGAAAAACTGTTTTTT. It translates to CATSGQGWEKLFF.

The chain combines TRBV6-2 or TRBV6-3 with TRBJ1-1; D is ambiguous. Germline assignment: CDR1 MNHEY and CDR2 SVGEGT. The V gene lost 2 bases and the J gene lost 7 bases, with 8 bases spanning the gap. The CDR3 runs to 12 residues. This chain's CDR3 is CASSYPPVEAFF. The CDR3 DNA is TGTGCCAGCAGTTACCCTCCAGTTGAAGCTTTCTTT.

This clonotype came up a few times. V usage is TRBV5-1 and J usage is TRBJ2-3, with D perhaps being TRBD1 or TRBD2 (5 bases each). CDR3 length equals 16 residues. V was clipped by 3 bases and J by 0 bases, with 14 bases between them. The V gene's germline CDR1 is SGHRS and CDR2 YFSETQ. CDR3 nucleotide sequence: TGCGCCAGCAGCTCTCACGTGGGGGACAGCACAGATACGCAGTATTTT. Translating gives CASSSHVGDSTDTQYF.

The rearrangement uses TRBV5-1 and TRBJ2-1; 7 positions match TRBD2. In germline, CDR1 is SGHRS, CDR2 YFSETQ. J was trimmed by 8 bases and V by 4 bases; bases with no gene match: 12. The CDR3 is 15 residues long. DNA for the CDR3: TGCGCCAGCAGCCCGGCCGGGGCTAGCGGCGATGAGCAGTTCTTC. Its translation: CASSPAGASGDEQFF.

The J gene is TRBJ2-3, the V gene TRBV5-1, with a tentative D call TRBD1 (5 bases). Germline CDR1 and CDR2: SGHRS and YFSETQ. The CDR3 extends over 14 amino acids. The germline V and J ends were trimmed by 0 bases and 5 bases, with 10 bases remaining between them. In DNA form, the CDR3 reads TGCGCCAGCAGCTTGGGGACAATCCAAGATACGCAGTATTTT. Encoded protein: CASSLGTIQDTQYF.

This chain connects TRBV29-1 to TRBJ1-2, with D hard to call. The germline V and J ends were trimmed by 3 bases and 7 bases, with 6 bases remaining between them. The CDR3 runs 10 residues. The germline V gene encodes CDR1 SQVTM and CDR2 ANQGSEA. In nucleotides, the CDR3 is TGCAGCGTTGACCTGGGTGGCTACACCTTC. It is translated as CSVDLGGYTF.

V usage is TRBV16 and J usage is TRBJ2-3, with TRBD2 identical over 8 bases. The CDR3 is made up of 17 amino acids. With 0 bases clipped from V and 2 bases from J, the junction kept 7 bases outside the gene matches. Germline values: CDR1 KGHSY, CDR2 FQNENV. Written as DNA, the CDR3 is TGTGCCAGCAGCCAATCGATGTTAGCGGGGAACACAGATACGCAGTATTTT. Its translation is CASSQSMLAGNTDTQYF.

This clonotype was seen a few times. The chain recombines TRBV12-3 or TRBV12-4 with TRBJ2-7, with TRBD2 as a possible D gene (6 bases). The CDR3 length is 14 residues. V was clipped by 3 bases and J by 5 bases, with 14 bases between them. In DNA, the CDR3 is TGTGCCAGCAGTTTGGAGGGGCTGTTCGACGAGCAGTACTTC. It is translated as CASSLEGLFDEQYF.

The CDR3 DNA sequence: TGTGCCAGCAGCGCCCGACCGGGGGACCACGAGCAGTACTTC. This sequence encodes CASSARPGDHEQYF. The chain has TRBV7-2 and TRBJ2-7, with D tentatively TRBD2 (6 bases). This CDR3 comprises 14 residues. Trimming took 5 bases from V and 5 from J, leaving 16 bases between them. The germline gives CDR1 SGHTA, CDR2 FQGNSA.

In DNA, the CDR3 is TGTGCCTGGAGCCGGCCGGACAATGAGCAGTTCTTC. Protein product: CAWSRPDNEQFF. V gene TRBV30 combines with J gene TRBJ2-1, with D uncertain. Trimming took 3 bases from V and 5 from J, leaving 8 bases between them. Germline V lookup: CDR1 GTSNPN, CDR2 SVGIG (reference sequence). The CDR3 runs 12 residues.

The chain couples TRBV4-1 to TRBJ2-1, with 9 bases aligning to TRBD2. After removal of 3 bases from V and 8 bases from J, the junction contained 5 bases not matched to a gene. Germline CDR1 reads MGHRA; CDR2 reads YSYEKL. The CDR3 totals 14 residues. DNA for the CDR3: TGCGCCAGCAGCCAGCGGGGGGGCCAGGATGAGCAGTTCTTC. It translates to CASSQRGGQDEQFF.

This chain's CDR3 is CASSLRGGGKDTQYF. The CDR3 nucleotides read TGTGCCAGCAGCCTCCGGGGCGGGGGTAAGGATACGCAGTATTTT. The chain combines TRBV7-9 with TRBJ2-3; 7 bases are shared with TRBD2. CDR1 and CDR2 from the germline V gene are SEHNR and FQNEAQ (reference sequence). J lost 6 bases, V lost 5 bases, and 11 bases had no gene match. The CDR3 is made up of 15 amino acids.

This chain links TRBV4-3 with TRBJ1-2; D unresolved. Germline CDR1 reads LGHNA; CDR2 reads YSLEER. The CDR3 covers 11 residues. V was pared by 0 bases and J by 10 bases, with 6 bases between. CDR3 in amino acids: CASSQDGSYTF. CDR3 in DNA: TGCGCCAGCAGCCAAGATGGATCCTACACCTTC.

CDR3 DNA sequence: TGTGCCAGCAGCCCCTTGGGCAGGGGGATTGCTTTCTTT. It translates to CASSPLGRGIAFF. The chain employs TRBV11-2 and TRBJ1-1; the match to TRBD1 covers 7 bases. The germline gives CDR1 SGHAT, CDR2 FQNNGV. J was trimmed by 11 bases and V by 5 bases; bases with no gene match: 11. There are 13 residues in the CDR3.

J is TRBJ1-5 and V is TRBV2, with D hard to call. This CDR3 is built from 15 residues. V was pared by 6 bases and J by 3 bases, with 15 bases between. Per germline, CDR1 SNHLY and CDR2 FYNNEI. CDR3 sequence (DNA): TGTGCCAGCAGCGAGGATTTTTCTTTCAATCAGCCCCAGCATTTT. Its protein product is CASSEDFSFNQPQHF.

This clonotype was observed many times. The CDR3 nucleotides are TGCGCCAGCAGCTTGGACGGATCCTACGAGCAGTACTTC. This encodes CASSLDGSYEQYF. The J gene is TRBJ2-7, the V gene TRBV5-1; D is undetermined. Germline CDR1 reads SGHRS; CDR2 reads YFSETQ. The CDR3 sequence is 13 residues long. V was clipped by 0 bases and J by 1 base, with 5 bases between them.

CDR3 residues: CASSPRGSDTEAFF. Here the CDR3 DNA reads TGTGCCAGCAGCCCCAGGGGCTCCGACACTGAAGCTTTCTTT. This chain uses TRBV25-1 with TRBJ1-1, with D tentatively TRBD1 (6 bases). The CDR3 is 14 amino acids. In germline, CDR1 is MGHDK, CDR2 SYGVNS. V lost 6 bases and J lost 3, with 14 bases in between.

In this sample, this clonotype turned up a few times. The rearrangement links TRBV4-3 to TRBJ1-1; D uncertain. The CDR3 has 17 amino acids. The germline CDR1 and CDR2 sequences are LGHNA and YSLEER. V was pared by 2 bases and J by 1 base, with 17 bases between. The CDR3 here is CASSQSTAGRGNTEAFF. Written as DNA, the CDR3 is TGCGCCAGCAGCCAATCGACCGCGGGTCGTGGGAACACTGAAGCTTTCTTT.

This clonotype was found a few times. The V and J genes are TRBV7-6 and TRBJ1-1; D unclear. Germline CDR1 reads SGHVS; CDR2 reads FNYEAQ. This CDR3 comprises 12 residues. The V gene lost 7 bases and the J gene lost 4 bases, with 10 bases spanning the gap. The CDR3 DNA reads as TGTGCCAGCATGGGGTGGTCCACTGAAGCTTTCTTT. Its translation is CASMGWSTEAFF.

The chain recombines TRBV6-2 or TRBV6-3 with TRBJ1-4, with D uncertain. This CDR3 has 12 amino acids. V was clipped by 0 bases and J by 6 bases, with 2 bases between them. CDR1 and CDR2 (germline): MNHEY, SVGEGT. The CDR3 protein is CASSYSHEKLFF. CDR3 in DNA: TGTGCCAGCAGTTACTCACATGAAAAACTGTTTTTT.

The chain couples TRBV29-1 to TRBJ2-5; 13 bases line up with TRBD2. Germline V gene data show CDR1 as SQVTM and CDR2 as ANQGSEA. Trimming took 7 bases from V and 1 from J; bases not matched to a gene: 12. The CDR3 consists of 17 residues. CDR3 bases: TGCAGCGCGAACGGACTAGCGGGGGTCCCAATCCAAGAGACCCAGTACTTC. It yields the protein CSANGLAGVPIQETQYF.